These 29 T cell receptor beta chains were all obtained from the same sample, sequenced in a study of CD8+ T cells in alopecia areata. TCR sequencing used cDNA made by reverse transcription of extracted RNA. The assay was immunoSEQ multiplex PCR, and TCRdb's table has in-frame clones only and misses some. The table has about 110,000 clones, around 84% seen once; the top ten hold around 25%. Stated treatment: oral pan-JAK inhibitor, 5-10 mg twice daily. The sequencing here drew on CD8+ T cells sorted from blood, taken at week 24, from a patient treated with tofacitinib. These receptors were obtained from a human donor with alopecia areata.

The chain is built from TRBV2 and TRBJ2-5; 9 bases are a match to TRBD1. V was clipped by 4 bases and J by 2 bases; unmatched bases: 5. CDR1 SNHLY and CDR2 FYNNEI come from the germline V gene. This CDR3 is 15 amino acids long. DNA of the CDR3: TGTGCCAGCAGTGCCTCGGGACAGGGACAAGAGACCCAGTACTTC. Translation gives CASSASGQGQETQYF.

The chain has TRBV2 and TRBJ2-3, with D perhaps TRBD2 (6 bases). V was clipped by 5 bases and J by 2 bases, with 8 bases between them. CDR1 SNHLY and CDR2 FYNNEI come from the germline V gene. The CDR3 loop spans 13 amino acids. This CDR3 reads CASSRGATDTQYF. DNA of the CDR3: TGTGCCAGCAGTCGCGGGGCCACAGATACGCAGTATTTT.

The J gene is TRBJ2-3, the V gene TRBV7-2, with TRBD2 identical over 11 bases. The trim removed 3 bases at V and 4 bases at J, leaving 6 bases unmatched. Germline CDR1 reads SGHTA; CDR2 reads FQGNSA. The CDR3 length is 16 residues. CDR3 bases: TGTGCCAGCAGCTTGATTAGCGGGGGGGTAGCAGATACGCAGTATTTT. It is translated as CASSLISGGVADTQYF.

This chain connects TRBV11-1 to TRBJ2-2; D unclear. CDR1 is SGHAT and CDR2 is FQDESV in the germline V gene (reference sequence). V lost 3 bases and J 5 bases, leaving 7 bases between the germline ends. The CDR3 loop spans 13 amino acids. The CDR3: CASSFKVTGELFF. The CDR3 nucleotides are TGTGCCAGCAGCTTTAAGGTTACCGGGGAGCTGTTTTTT.

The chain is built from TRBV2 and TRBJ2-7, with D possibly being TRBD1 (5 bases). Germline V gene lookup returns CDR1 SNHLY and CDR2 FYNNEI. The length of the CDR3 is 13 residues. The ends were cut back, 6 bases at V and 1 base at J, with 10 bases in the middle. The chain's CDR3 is CASSLDTSYEQYF. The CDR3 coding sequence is TGTGCCAGCAGCCTGGACACTTCCTACGAGCAGTACTTC.

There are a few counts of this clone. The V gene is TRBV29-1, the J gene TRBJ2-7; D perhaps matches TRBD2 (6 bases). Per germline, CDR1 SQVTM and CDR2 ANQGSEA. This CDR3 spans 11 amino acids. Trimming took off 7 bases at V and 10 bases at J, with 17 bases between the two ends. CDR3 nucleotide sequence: TGCAGCGCCTTACTCGGGGGAGGACAGTACTTC. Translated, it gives CSALLGGGQYF.

The CDR3 nucleotides are TGTGCCAGCAGCCCAAAGGAACGGGGGTGGTTTGAGCAGTTCTTC. Its translation: CASSPKERGWFEQFF. The V and J genes are TRBV9 and TRBJ2-1; perhaps TRBD2 as D (6 bases). The CDR3 contains 15 residues. Germline V CDR1 and CDR2: SGDLS, YYNGEE. Trimming left V 4 bases short and J 9 bases short, with 20 bases between.

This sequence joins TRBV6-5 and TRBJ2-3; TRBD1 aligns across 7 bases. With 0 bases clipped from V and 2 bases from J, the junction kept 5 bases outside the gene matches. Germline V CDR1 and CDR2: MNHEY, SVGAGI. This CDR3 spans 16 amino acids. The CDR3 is CASSYSGTEITDTQYF. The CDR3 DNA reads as TGTGCCAGCAGTTACTCCGGGACAGAGATCACAGATACGCAGTATTTT.

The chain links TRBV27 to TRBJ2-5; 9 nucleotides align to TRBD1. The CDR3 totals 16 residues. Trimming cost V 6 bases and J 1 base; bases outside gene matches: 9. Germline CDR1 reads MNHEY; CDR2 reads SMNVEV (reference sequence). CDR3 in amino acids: CASSSDRGEFQETQYF. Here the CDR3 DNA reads TGTGCCAGCAGCTCGGACAGGGGAGAGTTCCAAGAGACCCAGTACTTC.

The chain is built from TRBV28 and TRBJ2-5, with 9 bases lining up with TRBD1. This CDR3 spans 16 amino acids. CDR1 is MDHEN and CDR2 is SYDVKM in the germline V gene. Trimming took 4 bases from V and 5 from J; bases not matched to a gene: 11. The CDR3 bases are TGTGCCAGCAGTTCCCCGGCCAGGACAGGGGAGGAGACCCAGTACTTC. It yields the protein CASSSPARTGEETQYF.

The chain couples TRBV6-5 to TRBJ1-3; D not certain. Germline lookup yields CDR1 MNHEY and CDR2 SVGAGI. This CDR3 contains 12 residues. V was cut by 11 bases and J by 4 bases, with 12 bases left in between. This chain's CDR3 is CAVPGVGNTIYF. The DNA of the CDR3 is TGTGCCGTCCCCGGGGTAGGAAACACCATATATTTT.

This CDR3 reads CASSWGTEAFF. The DNA of the CDR3 is TGTGCCAGCAGTTGGGGGACTGAAGCTTTCTTT. This chain uses TRBV27 with TRBJ1-1; possible D gene TRBD1, 5 bases. CDR3 length: 11 residues. The V gene lost 4 bases and the J gene lost 5 bases, with 5 bases spanning the gap. Per germline, CDR1 MNHEY and CDR2 SMNVEV (reference sequence).

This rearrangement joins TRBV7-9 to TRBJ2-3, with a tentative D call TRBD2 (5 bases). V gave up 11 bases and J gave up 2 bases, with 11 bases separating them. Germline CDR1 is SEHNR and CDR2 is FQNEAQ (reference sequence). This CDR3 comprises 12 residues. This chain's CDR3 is CAASGATDTQYF. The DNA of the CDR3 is TGTGCCGCAAGCGGCGCCACAGATACGCAGTATTTT.

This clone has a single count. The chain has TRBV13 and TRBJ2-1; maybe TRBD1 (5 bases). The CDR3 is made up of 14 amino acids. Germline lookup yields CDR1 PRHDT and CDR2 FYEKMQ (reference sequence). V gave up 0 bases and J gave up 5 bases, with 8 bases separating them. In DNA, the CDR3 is TGTGCCAGCAGCTTAGGTACAGGTCACAATGAGCAGTTCTTC. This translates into CASSLGTGHNEQFF.

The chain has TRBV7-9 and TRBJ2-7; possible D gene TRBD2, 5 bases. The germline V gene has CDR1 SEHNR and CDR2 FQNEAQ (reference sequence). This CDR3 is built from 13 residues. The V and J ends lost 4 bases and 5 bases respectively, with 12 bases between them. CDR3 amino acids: CASSSAGVDEQYF. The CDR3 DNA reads TGTGCCAGCAGCTCAGCCGGGGTTGACGAGCAGTACTTC.

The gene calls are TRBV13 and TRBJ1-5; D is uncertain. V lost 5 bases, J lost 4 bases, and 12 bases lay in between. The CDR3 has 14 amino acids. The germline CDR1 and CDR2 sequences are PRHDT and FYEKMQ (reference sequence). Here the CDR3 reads CASSHRTGNQPQHF. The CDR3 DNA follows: TGTGCCAGCAGCCACCGGACGGGGAATCAGCCCCAGCATTTT.

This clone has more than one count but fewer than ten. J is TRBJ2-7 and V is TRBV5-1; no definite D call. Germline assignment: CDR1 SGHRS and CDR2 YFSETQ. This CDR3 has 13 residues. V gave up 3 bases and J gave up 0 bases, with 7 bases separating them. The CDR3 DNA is TGCGCCAGCAGCTACCGCGCCTCCTACGAGCAGTACTTC. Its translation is CASSYRASYEQYF.

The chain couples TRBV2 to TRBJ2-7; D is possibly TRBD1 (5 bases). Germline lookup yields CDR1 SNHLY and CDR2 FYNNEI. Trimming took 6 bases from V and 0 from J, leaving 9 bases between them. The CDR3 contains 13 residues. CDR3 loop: CASSLTGSYEQYF. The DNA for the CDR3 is TGTGCCAGCAGCCTCACAGGCTCCTACGAGCAGTACTTC. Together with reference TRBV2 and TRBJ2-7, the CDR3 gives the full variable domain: EPEVTQTPSHQVTQMGQEVILRCVPISNHLYFYWYRQILGQKVEFLVSFYNNEISEKSEIFDDQFSVERPDGSNFTLKIRSTKLEDSAMYFCASSLTGSYEQYFGPGTRLTVT.

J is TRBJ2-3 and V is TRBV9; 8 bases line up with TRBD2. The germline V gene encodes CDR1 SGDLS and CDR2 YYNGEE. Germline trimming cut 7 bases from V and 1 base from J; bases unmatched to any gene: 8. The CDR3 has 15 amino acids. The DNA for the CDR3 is TGTGCCAGCGAAGGGGGTAGCGGGGGCACAGATACGCAGTATTTT. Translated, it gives CASEGGSGGTDTQYF.

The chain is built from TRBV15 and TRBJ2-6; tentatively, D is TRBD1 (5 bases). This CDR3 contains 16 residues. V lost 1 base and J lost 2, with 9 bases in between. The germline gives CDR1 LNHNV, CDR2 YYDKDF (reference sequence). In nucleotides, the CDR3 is TGTGCCACCAGCAGAGCCAGGGCCACTGGGGCCAACGTCCTGACTTTC. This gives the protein CATSRARATGANVLTF.

For the CDR3, the DNA is TGTGCCAGCAGTTTCAACCTCGGGGACACTGAAGCTTTCTTT. Translated: CASSFNLGDTEAFF. This chain uses TRBV27 with TRBJ1-1; D unclear. CDR3 length equals 14 residues. In germline, CDR1 is MNHEY, CDR2 SMNVEV (reference sequence). V lost 3 bases to trimming and J lost 3 bases, with 11 bases between them.

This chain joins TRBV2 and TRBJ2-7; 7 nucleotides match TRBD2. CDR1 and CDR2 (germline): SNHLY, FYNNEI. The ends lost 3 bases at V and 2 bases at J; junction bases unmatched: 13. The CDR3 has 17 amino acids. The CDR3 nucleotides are TGTGCCAGCAGTGACTCTGTGTCTAGCGGCTTAACCTACGAGCAGTACTTC. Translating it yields CASSDSVSSGLTYEQYF. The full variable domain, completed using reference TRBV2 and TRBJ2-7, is EPEVTQTPSHQVTQMGQEVILRCVPISNHLYFYWYRQILGQKVEFLVSFYNNEISEKSEIFDDQFSVERPDGSNFTLKIRSTKLEDSAMYFCASSDSVSSGLTYEQYFGPGTRLTVT.

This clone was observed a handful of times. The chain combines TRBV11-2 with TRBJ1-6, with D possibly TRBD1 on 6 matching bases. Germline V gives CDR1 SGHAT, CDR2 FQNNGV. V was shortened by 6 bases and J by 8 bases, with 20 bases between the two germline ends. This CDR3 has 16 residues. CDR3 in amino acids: CASSSGEGGYYSPLHF. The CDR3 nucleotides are TGTGCCAGCAGTTCCGGAGAGGGGGGGTATTATTCACCCCTCCACTTT.

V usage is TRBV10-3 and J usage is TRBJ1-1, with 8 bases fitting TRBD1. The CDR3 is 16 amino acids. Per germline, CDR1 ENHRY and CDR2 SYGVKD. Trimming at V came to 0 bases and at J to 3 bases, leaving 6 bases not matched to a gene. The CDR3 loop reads CAISESSDREYTEAFF. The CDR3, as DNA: TGTGCCATCAGTGAGTCGTCGGACAGGGAGTACACTGAAGCTTTCTTT.

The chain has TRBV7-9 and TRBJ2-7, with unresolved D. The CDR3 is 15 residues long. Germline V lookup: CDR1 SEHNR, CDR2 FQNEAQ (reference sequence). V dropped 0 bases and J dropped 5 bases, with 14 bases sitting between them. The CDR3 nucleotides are TGTGCCAGCAGCTTAGCGTGGCAGCCGGTGGACGAGCAGTACTTC. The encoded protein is CASSLAWQPVDEQYF.

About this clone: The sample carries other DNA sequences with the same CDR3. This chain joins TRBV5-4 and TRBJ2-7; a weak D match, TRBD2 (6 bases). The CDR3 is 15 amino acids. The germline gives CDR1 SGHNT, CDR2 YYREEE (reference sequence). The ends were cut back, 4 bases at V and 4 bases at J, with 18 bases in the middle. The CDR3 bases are TGTGCCAGCAGCCCCGGGACTGGTGGGGGATACGAGCAGTACTTC. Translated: CASSPGTGGGYEQYF.

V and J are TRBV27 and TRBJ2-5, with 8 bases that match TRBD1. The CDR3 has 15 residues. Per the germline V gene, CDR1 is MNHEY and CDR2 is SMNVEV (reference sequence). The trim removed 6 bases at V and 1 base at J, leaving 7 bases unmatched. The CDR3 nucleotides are TGTGCCAGCAGGCAGGACAGGGACCTCCAAGAGACCCAGTACTTC. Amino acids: CASRQDRDLQETQYF.

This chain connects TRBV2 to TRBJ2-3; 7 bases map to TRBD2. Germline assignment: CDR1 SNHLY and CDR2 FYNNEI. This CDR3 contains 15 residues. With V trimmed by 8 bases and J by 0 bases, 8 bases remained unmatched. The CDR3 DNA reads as TGTGCCAGCCTGCCGGGGGGACGTAGCACAGATACGCAGTATTTT. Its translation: CASLPGGRSTDTQYF.

CDR3 nucleotide sequence: TGCGCCAGCAGCCAAGGTGGGGCAGGTGGCCTCATGAACACTGAAGCTTTCTTT. Translated, it gives CASSQGGAGGLMNTEAFF. The chain couples TRBV4-1 to TRBJ1-1, with D perhaps matching TRBD1 (5 bases). CDR3 size: 18 residues. Germline CDR1 reads MGHRA; CDR2 reads YSYEKL. V dropped 1 base and J dropped 0 bases, with 18 bases sitting between them.